This TCR beta chain stems from a study of shared clonotypes between healthy human individuals. CDR1 is SGHNT, CDR2 YYREEE, per germline (reference sequence). Trimming pared 0 bases from V and 6 bases from J, leaving 13 bases between. CDR3 size: 15 residues. General study results and limits: Non-shared clonotypes showed lower generation probabilities than clonotypes common to all four donors. Exclusively blood specimens were collected; tissue repertoires likely differ. Roughly 4.6% of naive CD4 clonotypes were common to several donors. In having few donors, the study represented limited genetic and exposure-history diversity.

Sequencing used immunoSEQ multiplex PCR; TCRdb keeps in-frame clones, though not all of them. The sample yields some 1.5 million clones, approximately 96% seen once. Comment on this clone: Its matching antigen is unknown.

The J gene is TRBJ1-5, the V gene TRBV5-4, with TRBD1 as a possible D gene (5 bases). This receptor was identified in a man aged 25 to 40 in good health. Sequencing used naive CD4+ T cells sorted from blood. Indicated subset: CD45RA+ positively selected. CDR3 in amino acids: CASSLAGTERQPQHF. The CDR3 DNA sequence: TGTGCCAGCAGCTTGGCAGGGACGGAGCGTCAGCCCCAGCATTTT. Drawing the rest from reference TRBV5-4 and TRBJ1-5, the complete variable domain is ETGVTQSPTHLIKTRGQQVTLRCSSQSGHNTVSWYQQALGQGPQFIFQYYREEENGRGNFPPRFSGLQFPNYSSELNVNALELDDSALYLCASSLAGTERQPQHFGDGTRLSIL.